This passage covers 27 T cell receptor beta chains from one sample sequenced in a study of cytomegalovirus exposure and HLA in healthy donors. Amplification used 60 Vbeta primers and 13 Jbeta primers. TCRdb's copy holds only in-frame clones and misses some; the assay was immunoSEQ multiplex PCR. Found here are about 200,000 clones; the top ten clones hold 1.1%. The source material was PBMCs. These receptors all stem from a girl aged 2-10 years in good health and CMV-seropositive.

This chain links TRBV1 with TRBJ2-7; the table assigns TRBD2, which was not confirmed against the DNA. TRBV1 is a pseudogene. The length of the CDR3 is 18 residues. CDR3 loop: CTSSHLVRGGRKSYEQYF. Written as DNA, the CDR3 is TGCACCAGCAGCCATCTAGTTCGAGGAGGACGAAAAAGCTACGAGCAGTACTTC.

This chain connects TRBV2 to TRBJ2-7; maybe TRBD1 (5 bases). Germline loops: CDR1 SNHLY, CDR2 FYNNEI. This CDR3 region has 12 residues. Trimming removed 4 bases at V and 5 bases at J, with 9 bases between. The CDR3 DNA sequence: TGTGCCAGCAGTGGGCAGGGCGACGAGCAGTACTTC. Protein product: CASSGQGDEQYF.

CDR3 sequence: CASSPGTPPAEQFF. The CDR3 nucleotides read TGTGCCAGCAGCCCCGGGACTCCTCCCGCTGAGCAGTTCTTC. The chain employs TRBV9 and TRBJ2-1; possibly TRBD2 for D (6 bases). V was cut by 4 bases and J by 9 bases, with 17 bases left in between. The CDR3 sequence is 14 residues long. Germline V lookup: CDR1 SGDLS, CDR2 YYNGEE.

The rearrangement uses TRBV2 and TRBJ2-5, with TRBD2 matching 9 bases. The junction had 4 bases not matched to a gene; V was cut back by 4 bases and J by 4 bases. The CDR3 is 14 amino acids. Looked up from germline, CDR1 is SNHLY and CDR2 is FYNNEI. CDR3 region: CASSVLLAGETQYF. The CDR3 DNA follows: TGTGCCAGCAGTGTTTTACTAGCGGGAGAGACCCAGTACTTC.

The chain uses TRBV9 and TRBJ2-5; the D is unclear. Germline CDR1 is SGDLS and CDR2 is YYNGEE. Trimming shortened V by 7 bases and J by 4 bases, and 8 bases separated the two germline ends. There are 11 residues in the CDR3. CDR3 residues: CASRFRETQYF. CDR3 in DNA: TGTGCCAGCCGTTTCCGAGAGACCCAGTACTTC.

CDR3: CATVSRPGSYNEQFF. CDR3 DNA: TGTGCCACCGTATCCAGGCCTGGCTCCTACAATGAGCAGTTCTTC. The chain couples TRBV28 to TRBJ2-1; D gene unclear. The CDR3 has 15 residues. Germline values: CDR1 MDHEN, CDR2 SYDVKM. V dropped 10 bases and J dropped 0 bases, with 16 bases sitting between them. The entire variable domain, with the rest obtained from reference TRBV28 and TRBJ2-1, is as follows: DVKVTQSSRYLVKRTGEKVFLECVQDMDHENMFWYRQDPGLGLRLIYFSYDVKMKEKGDIPEGYSVSREKKERFSLILESASTNQTSMYLCATVSRPGSYNEQFFGPGTRLTVL.

The chain combines TRBV5-4 with TRBJ2-1; D perhaps matches TRBD1 (5 bases). The CDR3 has 13 residues. From germline, CDR1 is SGHNT and CDR2 YYREEE (reference sequence). V was clipped by 3 bases and J by 4 bases, with 8 bases between them. CDR3 in DNA: TGTGCCAGCAGCTCCCCAGGGTACAATGAGCAGTTCTTC. Translating gives CASSSPGYNEQFF.

The chain has TRBV13 and TRBJ2-1, with D maybe TRBD2 (6 bases). Trimming took off 2 bases at V and 8 bases at J, with 13 bases between the two ends. Germline V gene data show CDR1 as PRHDT and CDR2 as FYEKMQ (reference sequence). The CDR3 is 14 amino acids. The CDR3 loop is CASSLTGVGDEQFF. DNA for the CDR3: TGTGCCAGCAGCTTAACGGGAGTGGGCGATGAGCAGTTCTTC.

The rearrangement links TRBV9 to TRBJ2-7; unclear D gene. The CDR3 runs to 16 residues. CDR1 and CDR2 from the germline V gene are SGDLS and YYNGEE. Between the trimmed V and J ends, which lost 2 bases and 2 bases, there was a span of 17 bases. The CDR3 reads CASSVGSSAATYEQYF. The CDR3 DNA reads as TGTGCCAGCAGCGTGGGTTCCAGCGCAGCCACCTACGAGCAGTACTTC.

The genes are TRBV10-3 and TRBJ2-5, with 9 positions matching TRBD1. This CDR3 region has 14 residues. Trimming cost V 5 bases and J 5 bases; bases outside gene matches: 6. From germline, CDR1 is ENHRY and CDR2 SYGVKD. CDR3 coding DNA: TGTGCCATCAGTTCCCCCGGACAGGGGGAGACCCAGTACTTC. As protein: CAISSPGQGETQYF.

V and J are TRBV11-3 and TRBJ2-3; D is perhaps TRBD2 (5 bases). This CDR3 has 14 amino acids. V was clipped by 5 bases and J by 2 bases, with 11 bases between them. From germline, CDR1 is SGHNT and CDR2 YENEEA. The CDR3: CASSPTTTTDTQYF. CDR3 nucleotide sequence: TGTGCCAGCAGCCCGACTACCACCACAGATACGCAGTATTTT.

This chain joins TRBV5-1 and TRBJ1-2; 8 nucleotides line up with TRBD1. V lost 1 base to trimming and J lost 7 bases; unmatched junction nucleotides: 12. CDR3 length: 16 amino acids. Germline V lookup: CDR1 SGHRS, CDR2 YFSETQ. The CDR3 nucleotides are TGCGCCAGCAGCTTGTATTCCCCGGGACAGGTCTCTGGCTACACCTTC. Translating it yields CASSLYSPGQVSGYTF. The full variable domain, completed using reference TRBV5-1 and TRBJ1-2, is KAGVTQTPRYLIKTRGQQVTLSCSPISGHRSVSWYQQTPGQGLQFLFEYFSETQRNKGNFPGRFSGRQFSNSRSEMNVSTLELGDSALYLCASSLYSPGQVSGYTFGSGTRLTVV.

This rearrangement joins TRBV5-1 to TRBJ1-2, with 9 bases that match TRBD1. Germline V lookup: CDR1 SGHRS, CDR2 YFSETQ. Trimming cost V 4 bases and J 6 bases; bases outside gene matches: 4. There are 13 residues in the CDR3. The CDR3 DNA sequence: TGCGCCAGCAGCCCGGACAGGGGAGATGGCTACACCTTC. The encoded protein is CASSPDRGDGYTF.

The rearrangement joins TRBV9 to TRBJ2-7, with 8 bases aligning to TRBD1. Germline CDR1 reads SGDLS; CDR2 reads YYNGEE. V shed 7 bases, J shed 2 bases, and the junction held 8 bases outside the gene matches. The CDR3 has 14 amino acids. CDR3 sequence: CASALGTGTYEQYF. The CDR3 DNA is TGTGCCAGCGCTCTCGGGACAGGAACCTACGAGCAGTACTTC.

The chain is built from TRBV15 and TRBJ2-5, with 7 positions matching TRBD1. The J call may not be correct, given that the DNA end is closer to TRBJ2-7. The CDR3 runs 15 residues. Germline V gene lookup returns CDR1 LNHNV and CDR2 YYDKDF (reference sequence). CDR3 amino acids: CATSTTQGNNYEQYF. Here the CDR3 DNA reads TGTGCCACCAGCACCACACAGGGGAATAACTACGAGCAGTACTTC.

CDR3 DNA sequence: TGTGCCAGCAGCGTTGGACTAGCGGGACCCTACGAGCAGTACTTC. Its protein is CASSVGLAGPYEQYF. The rearrangement joins TRBV9 to TRBJ2-7; TRBD2 matches 12 bases. Trimming removed 2 bases from V and 2 bases from J; junction bases left unmatched: 2. Germline V lookup: CDR1 SGDLS, CDR2 YYNGEE. This CDR3 is 15 amino acids long.

The genes are TRBV11-2 and TRBJ1-2; D is perhaps TRBD1 (5 bases). The V end lost 1 base, the J end lost 4 bases, and 13 bases lay between the germline ends. Germline V gene lookup returns CDR1 SGHAT and CDR2 FQNNGV. CDR3 length: 15 residues. The CDR3: CASSLVGADPYGYTF. CDR3 bases: TGTGCCAGCAGCTTAGTAGGGGCCGACCCCTATGGCTACACCTTC.

V usage is TRBV7-2 and J usage is TRBJ1-1, with D possibly matching TRBD1 (5 bases). This CDR3 is 16 amino acids long. Per the germline V gene, CDR1 is SGHTA and CDR2 is FQGNSA. V dropped 4 bases and J dropped 3 bases, with 18 bases sitting between them. For the CDR3, the DNA is TGTGCCAGCAGCTCCCAAGGGGATGGGGTTCACACTGAAGCTTTCTTT. Translating gives CASSSQGDGVHTEAFF.

The genes are TRBV5-1 and TRBJ2-1; 12 nucleotides agree with TRBD2. CDR1 is SGHRS and CDR2 is YFSETQ in the germline V gene. V trimming: 4 bases; J trimming: 4 bases; junction bases outside the gene matches: 15. The CDR3 extends over 19 amino acids. In DNA, the CDR3 is TGCGCCAGCAGCCTTGTGTCGTCTACTAGCGGGAGGCCTTACAATGAGCAGTTCTTC. Residues: CASSLVSSTSGRPYNEQFF.

V usage is TRBV6-1 and J usage is TRBJ1-2; D may be TRBD1 (6 bases). This CDR3 has 19 residues. The germline V and J ends were trimmed by 2 bases and 1 base, with 23 bases remaining between them. Germline V gives CDR1 MNHNS, CDR2 SASEGT. The CDR3 region is CASSERVLGRGFFNYGYTF. The CDR3, as DNA: TGTGCCAGCAGTGAAAGAGTGTTGGGCAGGGGATTTTTTAACTATGGCTACACCTTC.

The chain is built from TRBV18 and TRBJ2-7; TRBD1 might be the D (6 bases). The CDR3 totals 13 residues. From germline, CDR1 is KGHSH and CDR2 LQKENI. Trimming pared 6 bases from V and 2 bases from J, leaving 11 bases between. The chain's CDR3 is CASSGAGAYEQYF. The CDR3 nucleotides are TGTGCCAGCTCGGGGGCGGGTGCCTACGAGCAGTACTTC.

The chain couples TRBV28 to TRBJ2-6, with TRBD1 as a possible D gene (6 bases). CDR1 is MDHEN and CDR2 is SYDVKM in the germline V gene. CDR3 length equals 16 residues. The V end lost 5 bases, the J end lost 1 base, and 12 bases lay between the germline ends. CDR3 protein: CASSPGDRSGANVLTF. CDR3 DNA: TGTGCCAGCAGTCCAGGGGATCGATCTGGGGCCAACGTCCTGACTTTC.

The chain recombines TRBV18 with TRBJ2-7; TRBD2 agrees at 7 bases. With V trimmed by 2 bases and J by 0 bases, 7 bases remained unmatched. The germline V gene has CDR1 KGHSH and CDR2 LQKENI. CDR3 length: 16 residues. The CDR3: CASSPFDTSASYEQYF. CDR3 coding DNA: TGTGCCAGCTCACCATTTGATACTAGCGCCTCCTACGAGCAGTACTTC.

This sequence joins TRBV19 and TRBJ1-4, with unresolved D. Trimming removed 6 bases from V and 8 bases from J, with 16 bases in between. From germline, CDR1 is LNHDA and CDR2 SQIVND (reference sequence). This CDR3 comprises 14 residues. For the CDR3, the DNA is TGTGCCAGTAGCCCGACTAGCTCGACGGAAAAACTGTTTTTT. This sequence encodes CASSPTSSTEKLFF.

The chain carries TRBV15 and TRBJ1-5; weak D call: TRBD1 (5 bases). Germline V lookup: CDR1 LNHNV, CDR2 YYDKDF (reference sequence). The CDR3 loop spans 15 amino acids. With 1 base removed from V and 4 bases from J, the gap between germline ends came to 11 bases. CDR3 nucleotide sequence: TGTGCCACCAGCAGAGGACAGATAGCAAATCAGCCCCAGCATTTT. It is translated as CATSRGQIANQPQHF. Combining the CDR3 with reference TRBV15 and TRBJ1-5 gives the whole variable domain DAMVIQNPRYQVTQFGKPVTLSCSQTLNHNVMYWYQQKSSQAPKLLFHYYDKDFNNEADTPDNFQSRRPNTSFCFLDIRSPGLGDTAMYLCATSRGQIANQPQHFGDGTRLSIL.

The CDR3 DNA follows: TGTGCCAGTAGTATTACCTCGGCAGGGGGTCAGCCCCAGCATTTT. Encoded protein: CASSITSAGGQPQHF. V is TRBV19 and J is TRBJ1-5; 7 bases are shared with TRBD1. Germline V gives CDR1 LNHDA, CDR2 SQIVND (reference sequence). The CDR3 extends over 15 amino acids. The trim removed 3 bases at V and 6 bases at J, leaving 8 bases unmatched.

V gene TRBV5-8 combines with J gene TRBJ1-1; D is uncertain. This CDR3 contains 15 residues. V dropped 1 base and J dropped 7 bases, with 17 bases sitting between them. CDR1 and CDR2 (germline): SGHTS, YDEGEE. CDR3 protein: CASSLFARTENEAFF. Written as DNA, the CDR3 is TGTGCCAGCAGCTTGTTTGCGAGAACAGAAAATGAAGCTTTCTTT.